Presented here are 7 T cell receptor beta chains from one specimen sequenced in a study of T cell changes during pregnancy in multiple sclerosis. The method was immunoSEQ multiplex PCR; TCRdb's version includes in-frame clones alone and lacks a portion of them. The sample carries about 64,000 clones, roughly 92% recorded once. The material was peripheral blood, obtained in the second trimester of pregnancy. These receptors all stem from a female donor with multiple sclerosis, enrolled in a pregnancy study.

Written as DNA, the CDR3 is TGTGCCAGCAGCTTGGGGGCGGGGGGAAGTCACTACGAGCAGTACTTC. Its translation: CASSLGAGGSHYEQYF. This chain connects TRBV5-4 to TRBJ2-7, with 8 bases aligning to TRBD2. V dropped 0 bases and J dropped 3; count of bases not matched to a gene: 8. The CDR3 has 16 amino acids. CDR1 and CDR2 (germline): SGHNT, YYREEE (reference sequence). The full variable domain, in which reference TRBV5-4 and TRBJ2-7 provide the parts outside the CDR3, is ETGVTQSPTHLIKTRGQQVTLRCSSQSGHNTVSWYQQALGQGPQFIFQYYREEENGRGNFPPRFSGLQFPNYSSELNVNALELDDSALYLCASSLGAGGSHYEQYFGPGTRLTVT.

This chain joins TRBV4-1 and TRBJ2-1, with 14 bases identical to TRBD2. With 2 bases clipped from V and 7 bases from J, the junction kept 7 bases outside the gene matches. This CDR3 is built from 17 residues. Germline V lookup: CDR1 MGHRA, CDR2 YSYEKL. The CDR3 DNA follows: TGCGCCAGCAGCCAACGGGGACTAGCGGGAGATTATAATGAGCAGTTCTTC. It encodes CASSQRGLAGDYNEQFF.

The count of this clone is one. The genes are TRBV19 and TRBJ1-1, with D possibly being TRBD1 (6 bases). The germline V gene encodes CDR1 LNHDA and CDR2 SQIVND (reference sequence). V was shortened by 4 bases and J by 1 base, with 10 bases between the two germline ends. The CDR3 has 14 residues. As DNA, the CDR3 is TGTGCCAGTAGTACCGACAGGCAGAACACTGAAGCTTTCTTT. Amino acid sequence: CASSTDRQNTEAFF.

The chain joins TRBV4-3 to TRBJ1-2, with D unclear. The V and J ends lost 1 base and 4 bases respectively, with 16 bases between them. Germline CDR1 LGHNA, CDR2 YSLEER. This CDR3 is 16 amino acids long. In DNA form, the CDR3 reads TGCGCCAGCAGCCAAGTGATCGGGGAGCCCATCTATGGCTACACCTTC. Its protein product is CASSQVIGEPIYGYTF.

The rearrangement links TRBV7-3 to TRBJ2-1; D unresolved. The germline CDR1 and CDR2 sequences are SGHTA and FQGTGA. The CDR3 sequence is 13 residues long. The ends were cut back, 5 bases at V and 0 bases at J, with 5 bases in the middle. The CDR3 loop is CASSPLSYNEQFF. The CDR3 DNA reads as TGTGCCAGCAGCCCTCTCTCCTACAATGAGCAGTTCTTC.

This sequence joins TRBV12-5 and TRBJ2-5; weak D call: TRBD2 (6 bases). The germline V gene encodes CDR1 LGHNT and CDR2 FRNRAP. The CDR3 spans 16 residues. Trimming took off 0 bases at V and 4 bases at J, with 15 bases between the two ends. CDR3 nucleotides: TGTGCTAGTGGTTTGGTAGCGGGTGGGATTATAGAGACCCAGTACTTC. This gives the protein CASGLVAGGIIETQYF.

In regard to this clone: This sample also contains other DNA sequences that code for the same CDR3. The gene calls are TRBV2 and TRBJ2-3, with 7 nucleotides matching TRBD2. The CDR3 contains 14 residues. Trimming removed 6 bases from V and 3 bases from J; junction bases left unmatched: 6. The germline CDR1 and CDR2 sequences are SNHLY and FYNNEI. DNA for the CDR3: TGTGCCAGCAGACGAGAGGGAGGGACAGATACGCAGTATTTT. The encoded protein is CASRREGGTDTQYF.